The clone carrying this TCR beta chain was found a few times. Its antigen is as yet unknown. This specimen belongs to a study of cytomegalovirus exposure and HLA in healthy donors. The CDR3 contains 16 residues. Germline CDR1 reads SGDLS; CDR2 reads YYNGEE. Trimming removed 4 bases from V and 4 bases from J; junction bases left unmatched: 9. Each donor's status was that of a healthy bone marrow donor. The study ran its PCR with 60 Vbeta and 13 Jbeta primers. The protocol was immunoSEQ multiplex PCR, while the TCRdb copy is restricted to in-frame clones and leaves out a portion. The sample has 200,000 to 250,000 clones, approximately 70% seen once. Points from the study as a whole: Highly shared sequence variants in one cluster were likely a sequencing artifact. Researchers catalogued 164 TCR beta chains as cytomegalovirus-associated. In most subjects, TCR beta sequences reportedly gave accurate predictions of HLA-A and HLA-B alleles.

The rearrangement joins TRBV9 to TRBJ2-7, with 12 bases that match TRBD1. Sequenced input: PBMCs. The sequence came from a man in his forties in good health and CMV-seropositive. CDR3 bases: TGTGCCAGCAGCCCCGAGGAGGGACAGGGGGCATACGAGCAGTACTTC. Protein sequence: CASSPEEGQGAYEQYF.